The 20 T cell receptor beta chains below all came from one sample that was sequenced in a study of control samples from healthy donors and cancer patients. The assay was immunoSEQ multiplex PCR, and TCRdb's table has in-frame clones only and misses some. The table has tens of thousands of clones, around 90% seen once. The sequenced sample was blood. The receptors here all came from a woman aged 55-69 years in good health.

The V and J genes are TRBV9 and TRBJ1-2; D unresolved. Germline V gene data show CDR1 as SGDLS and CDR2 as YYNGEE. The CDR3 spans 12 residues. Trimming removed 0 bases from V and 8 bases from J, with 8 bases in between. CDR3 DNA sequence: TGTGCCAGCAGCGTAGGAACGAAAGGCTACACCTTC. This codes for CASSVGTKGYTF.

This chain joins TRBV5-1 and TRBJ1-1, with 7 positions matching TRBD1. The CDR3 is 14 amino acids. Trimming cost V 4 bases and J 7 bases; bases outside gene matches: 10. Germline CDR1 reads SGHRS; CDR2 reads YFSETQ. As DNA, the CDR3 is TGCGCCAGCAGCCAAGAACAGGGGAGGGGTGAAGCTTTCTTT. Amino acid sequence: CASSQEQGRGEAFF.

In DNA, the CDR3 is TGCGCCAGCACAGGACAGGACCCTGGGGGAGAGACCCAGTACTTC. This sequence encodes CASTGQDPGGETQYF. V and J are TRBV10-1 and TRBJ2-5, with 7 positions matching TRBD1. CDR1 WNHNN and CDR2 SYGVQD come from the germline V gene (reference sequence). This CDR3 has 15 amino acids. Trimming at V came to 7 bases and at J to 4 bases, leaving 12 bases not matched to a gene.

The J gene is TRBJ2-1, the V gene TRBV21-1; the listed D gene, TRBD2, was not tested against the DNA. TRBV21-1 is a pseudogene. This CDR3 has 15 residues. The chain's CDR3 is CASSSKRGEYNEQFF. As DNA, the CDR3 is TGTGCCAGCAGCAGTAAGCGGGGGGAATACAATGAGCAGTTCTTC.

The chain recombines TRBV5-6 with TRBJ2-7, with 8 nucleotides matching TRBD2. The CDR3 totals 15 residues. Germline loops: CDR1 SGHDT, CDR2 YYEEEE. Unmatched junction bases numbered 11, after V lost 4 bases and J lost 5 bases. The CDR3: CASSGGGSGTHEQYF. The CDR3 region has the DNA TGTGCCAGCAGCGGGGGGGGTAGCGGGACCCACGAGCAGTACTTC. The whole variable domain, filled in from reference TRBV5-6 and TRBJ2-7, reads DAGVTQSPTHLIKTRGQQVTLRCSPKSGHDTVSWYQQALGQGPQFIFQYYEEEERQRGNFPDRFSGHQFPNYSSELNVNALLLGDSALYLCASSGGGSGTHEQYFGPGTRLTVT.

This chain links TRBV5-1 with TRBJ2-2, with a tentative D call TRBD1 (6 bases). The ends were cut back, 2 bases at V and 2 bases at J, with 7 bases in the middle. The CDR3 is 14 residues long. Germline lookup yields CDR1 SGHRS and CDR2 YFSETQ. The CDR3 DNA follows: TGCGCCAGCAGCTTACAGGGTAACACCGGGGAGCTGTTTTTT. This translates into CASSLQGNTGELFF.

V and J are TRBV29-1 and TRBJ1-1, with D tentatively TRBD1 (6 bases). The CDR3 length is 13 residues. Germline V gene lookup returns CDR1 SQVTM and CDR2 ANQGSEA. Here the CDR3 reads CSAYRDFNTEAFF. DNA for the CDR3: TGCAGTGCCTACAGGGATTTTAACACTGAAGCTTTCTTT.

This sequence joins TRBV7-9 and TRBJ1-2; D not resolved. The CDR3 contains 12 residues. V was clipped by 0 bases and J by 8 bases, with 7 bases between them. In germline, CDR1 is SEHNR, CDR2 FQNEAQ (reference sequence). The CDR3 nucleotides are TGTGCCAGCAGCTTAGCCCTTTTGGGCTACACCTTC. This gives the protein CASSLALLGYTF.

The rearrangement uses TRBV15 and TRBJ2-7, with 10 bases matching TRBD2. Germline V lookup: CDR1 LNHNV, CDR2 YYDKDF (reference sequence). J was trimmed by 6 bases and V by 3 bases; bases with no gene match: 8. This CDR3 contains 15 residues. The CDR3 bases are TGTGCCACCAGCAGCCAGCGGGGGGGTCTCGTCGAGCAGTACTTC. Amino acids: CATSSQRGGLVEQYF.

The rearrangement links TRBV18 to TRBJ2-2, with 7 bases matching TRBD1. Trimming at V came to 4 bases and at J to 7 bases, leaving 3 bases not matched to a gene. Germline CDR1 KGHSH, CDR2 LQKENI. The CDR3 spans 13 residues. Written as DNA, the CDR3 is TGTGCCAGCTCACTGACAGGGCTCGGGGAGCTGTTTTTT. Residues: CASSLTGLGELFF.

This clone was seen more than once but under ten times. The chain recombines TRBV28 with TRBJ2-7; the D gene is possibly TRBD1 (6 bases). Trimming removed 8 bases at V and 4 bases at J, with 21 bases between. The CDR3 extends over 15 amino acids. Germline V gives CDR1 MDHEN, CDR2 SYDVKM. CDR3: CASVIRPGHLYEQYF. In DNA, the CDR3 is TGTGCCAGCGTAATCCGACCGGGACACCTTTACGAGCAGTACTTC.

The chain uses TRBV5-1 and TRBJ1-5, with TRBD1 as a possible D gene (6 bases). The CDR3 consists of 15 residues. Looked up from germline, CDR1 is SGHRS and CDR2 is YFSETQ. V was cut by 2 bases and J by 1 base, with 10 bases left in between. CDR3 residues: CASSFTGASNQPQHF. CDR3 nucleotides: TGCGCCAGCAGCTTCACGGGGGCGAGCAATCAGCCCCAGCATTTT.

The CDR3 reads CASSVFRDMLYNEQFF. The CDR3 nucleotides read TGTGCCAGCAGCGTCTTTCGGGACATGCTCTACAATGAGCAGTTCTTC. The chain employs TRBV28 and TRBJ2-1, with a weak D call TRBD1 (6 bases). From germline, CDR1 is MDHEN and CDR2 SYDVKM. The CDR3 covers 16 residues. V shed 6 bases and J shed 3 bases, with 18 bases lying between them.

CDR3 nucleotide sequence: TGTGCCAGCAGGGGGAACTACAATGAGCAGTTCTTC. Amino acid sequence: CASRGNYNEQFF. This chain joins TRBV28 and TRBJ2-1; D unclear. V was cut by 6 bases and J by 3 bases, with 6 bases left in between. The length of the CDR3 is 12 residues. The germline V gene has CDR1 MDHEN and CDR2 SYDVKM.

This clone was counted between two and nine times. The rearrangement links TRBV3-1 (or the pseudogene TRBV3-2) to TRBJ2-1; D is unresolved. V was pared by 1 base and J by 5 bases, with 3 bases between. The V gene's germline CDR1 is LGHDT and CDR2 YNNKEL (reference sequence). The CDR3 is made up of 12 amino acids. CDR3 amino acids: CASSQVHNEQFF. In nucleotides, the CDR3 is TGTGCCAGCAGCCAAGTTCACAATGAGCAGTTCTTC.

The chain combines TRBV19 with TRBJ1-1; perhaps TRBD1 as D (6 bases). Germline V gene sequence: CDR1 LNHDA, CDR2 SQIVND (reference sequence). This CDR3 comprises 16 residues. V lost 2 bases and J lost 0, with 13 bases in between. CDR3 DNA sequence: TGTGCCAGTAGTATACCTCAGACAGGCATGAACACTGAAGCTTTCTTT. Translation: CASSIPQTGMNTEAFF.

The chain recombines TRBV6-6 with TRBJ1-6; D remains unclear. The CDR3 length is 14 residues. Germline loops: CDR1 MNHNY, CDR2 SVGAGI (reference sequence). The V gene lost 6 bases and the J gene lost 7 bases, with 13 bases spanning the gap. The CDR3, as DNA: TGTGCCAGCAGCGAGAGTGCCCCGAATTCACCCCTCCACTTT. Its translation is CASSESAPNSPLHF.

This clone has a handful of counts. The chain combines TRBV7-9 with TRBJ1-1, with 8 bases lining up with TRBD1. The germline V gene encodes CDR1 SEHNR and CDR2 FQNEAQ (reference sequence). The CDR3 contains 17 residues. Losses at the gene ends were 1 base for V and 1 base for J; bases not matched to a gene: 8. As DNA, the CDR3 is TGTGCCAGCAGCTTAGAAATGACAGGGGCCCGGAACACTGAAGCTTTCTTT. This sequence encodes CASSLEMTGARNTEAFF.

This sequence joins TRBV6-5 and TRBJ2-2, with D possibly TRBD2 on 8 matching bases. The CDR3 loop spans 15 amino acids. V lost 4 bases and J 6 bases, leaving 15 bases between the germline ends. The V gene's germline CDR1 is MNHEY and CDR2 SVGAGI. The chain's CDR3 is CASSWGLGGPGELFF. Written as DNA, the CDR3 is TGTGCCAGCAGTTGGGGACTAGGGGGCCCCGGGGAGCTGTTTTTT.

The genes are TRBV11-3 and TRBJ2-1; a weak D match, TRBD2 (5 bases). This CDR3 has 11 residues. The V end lost 5 bases, the J end lost 10 bases, and 9 bases lay between the germline ends. Germline CDR1 is SGHNT and CDR2 is YENEEA. The CDR3 region has the DNA TGTGCCAGCAGCGTTGGCGGGGAGCAGTTCTTC. This codes for CASSVGGEQFF. Supplemented by reference TRBV11-3 and TRBJ2-1, the full variable domain reads EAGVVQSPRYKIIEKKQPVAFWCNPISGHNTLYWYLQNLGQGPELLIRYENEEAVDDSQLPKDRFSAERLKGVDSTLKIQPAELGDSAVYLCASSVGGEQFFGPGTRLTVL.